The entry below describes one T cell receptor (beta chain). The antigen remains undetermined. Clones were sequenced by immunoSEQ multiplex PCR, and TCRdb holds only the in-frame ones, with some missing. This table holds around 130,000 clones, approximately 94% found once. The data originate from a study of T cell responses to AZD1222 COVID-19 vaccine. Study-level information: Doses given second, at about 4 or about 12 weeks, were pooled.

The J segment lost 4 bases and the V segment lost 0 bases, leaving 5 bases of the junction unmatched. CDR3 length: 15 residues. Germline CDR1 and CDR2: MNHNY and SVGAGI (reference sequence). Findings and caveats of the study: Recipients of two AZD1222 doses showed rising Spike-specific TCR breadth and depth. Clonal diversity may have been underestimated, and the donors were mostly white British, with more females than males.

This chain joins TRBV6-6 and TRBJ1-1; 7 bases agree with TRBD1. The sequence was obtained from an adult in good health. The sequences come from peripheral blood, collected on day 0 of AZD1222 vaccination. The CDR3 DNA sequence: TGTGCCAGCAGTTACTCGACAGGGAGGTTCACTGAAGCTTTCTTT. Translating it yields CASSYSTGRFTEAFF.